A selection of T cell receptor beta chains follows, all from one sample in a study of T-cell reconstitution after alpha-beta-depleted transplantation in children. MiXCR, applied by TCRdb to the PCR reads, yields one record per CDR3 protein. Of about 610,000 distinct CDR3 sequences detected, more than 9% appear once; the ten largest clones hold roughly 4%. Sequenced material: PBMCs from the stem cell graft donor, taken from the stem cell graft. These TCRs come from a human donor who donated a stem cell graft to a child with acute myeloid leukemia. Each CDR3 is given with its conserved first and last residue. The order of the fields is J gene, clone size, V gene, CDR3 protein. Clone size appears in some rows only: once, few, many, or a class for an expanded clone.

j_gene: TRBJ2-1; abundance: .; v_gene: TRBV4-2; CDR3aa: CASSQDPSGRATSF
j_gene: TRBJ2-5; abundance: many; v_gene: TRBV7-9; CDR3aa: CASSSLGRQETQYF
j_gene: TRBJ1-1; abundance: few; v_gene: TRBV6-2/TRBV6-3; CDR3aa: CASTLYQGSGTEAFF
j_gene: TRBJ2-2; abundance: .; v_gene: TRBV25-1; CDR3aa: CASSESSGTRRTGELFF
j_gene: TRBJ1-2; abundance: few; v_gene: TRBV3-1; CDR3aa: CASSLSSAGYTF
j_gene: TRBJ2-1; abundance: many; v_gene: TRBV6-1; CDR3aa: CASSVTGQRPRDEQFF
j_gene: TRBJ2-1; abundance: .; v_gene: TRBV5-1; CDR3aa: CASRTTTSVGEQFF
j_gene: TRBJ2-7; abundance: many; v_gene: TRBV5-1; CDR3aa: CASSLFSGGYEQYF
j_gene: TRBJ2-1; abundance: few; v_gene: TRBV18; CDR3aa: CATSSQPYNEQFF
j_gene: TRBJ2-3; abundance: many; v_gene: TRBV29-1; CDR3aa: CSASQETDTQYF
j_gene: TRBJ2-4; abundance: few; v_gene: TRBV5-1; CDR3aa: CASSSATGIGIAKNIQYF
j_gene: TRBJ2-1; abundance: many; v_gene: TRBV6-1; CDR3aa: CASSGTTSSYNEQFF
j_gene: TRBJ2-3; abundance: many; v_gene: TRBV20-1; CDR3aa: CSARDGSADTQYF
j_gene: TRBJ2-7; abundance: many; v_gene: TRBV6-1; CDR3aa: CASSGLAGAGEQYF
j_gene: TRBJ2-3; abundance: .; v_gene: TRBV20-1; CDR3aa: CSARPGLAADTQYF
j_gene: TRBJ1-2; abundance: few; v_gene: TRBV29-1; CDR3aa: CSAPEQGLYGYTF
j_gene: TRBJ2-3; abundance: few; v_gene: TRBV7-6; CDR3aa: CASSLRTITDTQYF
j_gene: TRBJ2-2; abundance: .; v_gene: TRBV20-1; CDR3aa: CSASILAGDWTGELFF
j_gene: TRBJ2-7; abundance: few; v_gene: TRBV24-1; CDR3aa: CATSDSGTTNYEQYF
j_gene: TRBJ2-2; abundance: many; v_gene: TRBV27; CDR3aa: CASSLTGVGTGELFF
j_gene: TRBJ2-1; abundance: many; v_gene: TRBV28; CDR3aa: CASASGLAYEQFF
j_gene: TRBJ2-5; abundance: few; v_gene: TRBV28; CDR3aa: CASSHGRGRETQYF
j_gene: TRBJ2-7; abundance: .; v_gene: TRBV29-1; CDR3aa: CSVESFGQGSYEQYF
j_gene: TRBJ1-5; abundance: .; v_gene: TRBV16; CDR3aa: CASSQYAGLSGNQPQHF
j_gene: TRBJ2-3; abundance: many; v_gene: TRBV10-3; CDR3aa: CAIRGSWTDTQYF
j_gene: TRBJ2-1; abundance: .; v_gene: TRBV4-3; CDR3aa: CASSQDGGLQYNEQFF
j_gene: TRBJ2-7; abundance: many; v_gene: TRBV12-3/TRBV12-4; CDR3aa: CASSLMGSYEQYF
j_gene: TRBJ2-1; abundance: .; v_gene: TRBV6-1; CDR3aa: CASRRKTSAVFYNEQFF
j_gene: TRBJ1-2; abundance: many; v_gene: TRBV29-1; CDR3aa: CSVRTGGYGYTF
j_gene: TRBJ2-3; abundance: many; v_gene: TRBV29-1; CDR3aa: CSVERGEDTQYF
j_gene: TRBJ2-3; abundance: few; v_gene: TRBV7-7; CDR3aa: CASSLDLAGGTDTQYF
j_gene: TRBJ2-3; abundance: .; v_gene: TRBV7-6; CDR3aa: CASSLLRERTDTQYF
j_gene: TRBJ2-1; abundance: many; v_gene: TRBV27; CDR3aa: CASSWVGETYNEQFF
j_gene: TRBJ1-6; abundance: .; v_gene: TRBV18; CDR3aa: CASSRNRDLYNSPLHF
j_gene: TRBJ1-1; abundance: many; v_gene: TRBV12-3/TRBV12-4; CDR3aa: CASSPLDTEAFF
j_gene: TRBJ2-5; abundance: few; v_gene: TRBV7-2; CDR3aa: CASSQSEAGTQYF
j_gene: TRBJ1-5; abundance: .; v_gene: TRBV6-2/TRBV6-3; CDR3aa: CASSYSLRWGSNQPQHF
j_gene: TRBJ1-2; abundance: few; v_gene: TRBV29-1; CDR3aa: CSGIQGEGGYTF
j_gene: TRBJ2-7; abundance: many; v_gene: TRBV20-1; CDR3aa: CSARSGEAHEQYF
j_gene: TRBJ2-7; abundance: .; v_gene: TRBV28; CDR3aa: CASRRPPAEDSTEQYF
j_gene: TRBJ1-2; abundance: .; v_gene: TRBV5-1; CDR3aa: CASSRGQGFAYGYTF
j_gene: TRBJ2-7; abundance: .; v_gene: TRBV7-2; CDR3aa: CASSSSGIYEQYF
j_gene: TRBJ2-2; abundance: few; v_gene: TRBV7-2; CDR3aa: CASSLGTWGTGELFF
j_gene: TRBJ1-4; abundance: .; v_gene: TRBV15; CDR3aa: CATSPGGSPNEKLFF
j_gene: TRBJ1-1; abundance: .; v_gene: TRBV7-3; CDR3aa: CASSFSAMNTEAFF
j_gene: TRBJ2-3; abundance: few; v_gene: TRBV20-1; CDR3aa: CSARGTSGVDTQYF
j_gene: TRBJ1-1; abundance: .; v_gene: TRBV20-1; CDR3aa: CSQGRVPTEAFF
j_gene: TRBJ2-7; abundance: few; v_gene: TRBV12-3/TRBV12-4; CDR3aa: CASSLVGRESYEQYF
j_gene: TRBJ2-7; abundance: few; v_gene: TRBV20-1; CDR3aa: CSASLPAGGNYEQYF
j_gene: TRBJ2-3; abundance: many; v_gene: TRBV14; CDR3aa: CASSQDPGTDTQYF
j_gene: TRBJ2-7; abundance: many; v_gene: TRBV9; CDR3aa: CVSSEWERDEQYF
j_gene: TRBJ1-3; abundance: few; v_gene: TRBV5-8; CDR3aa: CASSLLRFVSGNTIYF
j_gene: TRBJ2-6; abundance: many; v_gene: TRBV28; CDR3aa: CASSSNPGGANVLTF
j_gene: TRBJ2-1; abundance: many; v_gene: TRBV9; CDR3aa: CASSAGSPPFNEQFF
j_gene: TRBJ2-7; abundance: .; v_gene: TRBV12-3/TRBV12-4; CDR3aa: CASSLVRGTSSYEQYF
j_gene: TRBJ2-3; abundance: many; v_gene: TRBV29-1; CDR3aa: CSANPTDTQYF
j_gene: TRBJ1-1; abundance: few; v_gene: TRBV7-9; CDR3aa: CASSLAGGRGTEAFF
j_gene: TRBJ2-3; abundance: .; v_gene: TRBV7-8; CDR3aa: CASSTGLLFWGNTDTQYF
j_gene: TRBJ2-3; abundance: many; v_gene: TRBV12-3/TRBV12-4; CDR3aa: CASSLRRAGTDTQYF